The T cell receptor beta chain under discussion was sequenced for a study of T cells in Graves' hyperthyroidism and ophthalmopathy. In germline, CDR1 is SGHTA, CDR2 FQGNSA. CDR3 length: 15 residues. There were TCR beta CDR3 regions amplified from RNA transcripts. RT-PCR in the first round (using the HTBI primer set) targeted the TCR CDR3. TCRdb processed the multiplex PCR reads anew with MiXCR; each CDR3 protein has one entry. The sample includes 600,000 to 800,000 distinct CDR3 sequences, around a third seen only once; the top ten take roughly 30%. Worth noting for this clonotype: The junction and the germline gene differ at one end; a read error may be behind it.

The source is a middle-aged woman with Graves' hyperthyroidism. The chain recombines TRBV7-2 with TRBJ2-2; TRBD1 aligns across 8 bases. Sequenced sample: blood. The CDR3 loop is CASSHPGGKTGELFF. The CDR3 region has the DNA TGCGCCAGCAGCCACCCAGGGGGCAAAACCGGGGAGCTGTTTTTT.